The 7 T cell receptor beta chains given below trace back to one sample, sequenced in a study of blood T cell repertoires in COVID-19. The method was immunoSEQ multiplex PCR; TCRdb's version includes in-frame clones alone and lacks a portion of them. The table records about 430,000 clones, 70% to 90% of them present only once. The sequenced sample was PBMCs or T cells enriched from blood (not recorded which). The receptors shown here come from a woman aged 18 to 35 who had been exposed to COVID-19.

The J gene is TRBJ2-7, the V gene TRBV28; TRBD2 agrees at 13 bases. Germline values: CDR1 MDHEN, CDR2 SYDVKM. The CDR3 has 15 residues. Trimming removed 7 bases from V and 1 base from J; junction bases left unmatched: 4. CDR3 protein: CASKLAGGRSYEQYF. CDR3 coding DNA: TGTGCCAGCAAACTAGCGGGAGGGCGATCCTACGAGCAGTACTTC.

The rearrangement uses TRBV5-6 and TRBJ2-3, with 7 bases lining up with TRBD1. This CDR3 is 15 amino acids long. Germline V CDR1 and CDR2: SGHDT, YYEEEE. Trimming took 2 bases from V and 0 from J; bases not matched to a gene: 3. CDR3 coding DNA: TGTGCCAGCAGCTTAGGGGGCATTAGCACAGATACGCAGTATTTT. Amino acids: CASSLGGISTDTQYF.

This rearrangement joins TRBV4-1 to TRBJ1-4, with a weak D call TRBD1 (6 bases). CDR1 and CDR2 from the germline V gene are MGHRA and YSYEKL. V was pared by 1 base and J by 7 bases, with 19 bases between. The length of the CDR3 is 17 residues. The CDR3: CASSQGAGGYRREKLFF. The CDR3 bases are TGCGCCAGCAGCCAAGGTGCGGGGGGCTATAGACGTGAAAAACTGTTTTTT.

The gene calls are TRBV15 and TRBJ2-2; the match to TRBD1 covers 9 bases. Germline V gene lookup returns CDR1 LNHNV and CDR2 YYDKDF (reference sequence). Trimming cost V 6 bases and J 6 bases; bases outside gene matches: 8. CDR3 length: 15 residues. The CDR3 coding sequence is TGTGCCACCAGAACAAACAGGGGGCGCCCCGGGGAGCTGTTTTTT. Its translation is CATRTNRGRPGELFF.

The chain recombines TRBV19 with TRBJ1-2; 7 bases are a match to TRBD1. Looked up from germline, CDR1 is LNHDA and CDR2 is SQIVND (reference sequence). V dropped 2 bases and J dropped 2; count of bases not matched to a gene: 5. This CDR3 spans 15 amino acids. In nucleotides, the CDR3 is TGTGCCAGTAGTATATCCACGGGACAGAACTATGGCTACACCTTC. The encoded protein is CASSISTGQNYGYTF.

The J gene is TRBJ2-6, the V gene TRBV15; 8 nucleotides line up with TRBD1. CDR3 length: 17 residues. The germline V gene has CDR1 LNHNV and CDR2 YYDKDF (reference sequence). V was pared by 4 bases and J by 3 bases, with 8 bases of the junction left unmatched. CDR3 residues: CATSTTTGVYGANVLTF. DNA of the CDR3: TGTGCCACCAGCACGACGACAGGGGTATATGGGGCCAACGTCCTGACTTTC.

The rearrangement uses TRBV6-6 and TRBJ2-3; TRBD2 aligns across 7 bases. Trimming cost V 5 bases and J 5 bases; bases outside gene matches: 16. This CDR3 comprises 17 residues. Germline values: CDR1 MNHNY, CDR2 SVGAGI (reference sequence). The CDR3 DNA is TGTGCCAGCAGTCCACCTCCCAGGTTGGGGGGGGGAGATACGCAGTATTTT. Protein sequence: CASSPPPRLGGGDTQYF.